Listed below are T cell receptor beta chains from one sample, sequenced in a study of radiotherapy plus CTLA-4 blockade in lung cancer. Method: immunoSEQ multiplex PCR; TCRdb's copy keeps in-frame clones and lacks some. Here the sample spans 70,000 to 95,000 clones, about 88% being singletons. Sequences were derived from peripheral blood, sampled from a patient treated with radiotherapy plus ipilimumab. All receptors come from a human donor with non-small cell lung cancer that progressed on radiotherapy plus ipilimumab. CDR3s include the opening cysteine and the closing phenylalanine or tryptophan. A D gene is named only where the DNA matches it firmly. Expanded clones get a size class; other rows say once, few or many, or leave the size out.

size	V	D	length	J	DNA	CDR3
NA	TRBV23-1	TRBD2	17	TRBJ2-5	TGCGCCAGCAGTCCCCCGGGGGAGCGGGAGGGACAAGAGACCCAGTACTTC	CASSPPGEREGQETQYF
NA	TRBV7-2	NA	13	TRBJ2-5	TGTGCCAGCAGCTTAGATGTGTGGGAGACCCAGTACTTC	CASSLDVWETQYF
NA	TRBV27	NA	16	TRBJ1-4	TGTGCCAGCAGTACCCACCCACAGGGAACTAATGAAAAACTGTTTTTT	CASSTHPQGTNEKLFF
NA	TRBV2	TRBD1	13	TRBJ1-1	TGTGCCAGCAGTATACAGGGGTGGACTGAAGCTTTCTTT	CASSIQGWTEAFF
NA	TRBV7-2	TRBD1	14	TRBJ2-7	TGTGCCAGCAGACCCGGGACAGGGTCCTACGAGCAGTACTTC	CASRPGTGSYEQYF
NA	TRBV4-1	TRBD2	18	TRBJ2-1	TGCGCCAGCAGCCAAGTGCCGGGGGGGACTAGCGGGAGCAATGAGCAGTTCTTC	CASSQVPGGTSGSNEQFF
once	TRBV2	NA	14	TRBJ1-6	TGTGCCAGCAGTGATTGGGGGCAGCGATCACCCCTCCACTTT	CASSDWGQRSPLHF
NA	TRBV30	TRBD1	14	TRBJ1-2	TGTGCCTGGAGGGGGCAGGGGGTCAACTATGGCTACACCTTC	CAWRGQGVNYGYTF
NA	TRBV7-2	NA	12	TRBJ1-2	TGTGCCAGCAGCTTAGGGGTTGGAGGCTACACCTTC	CASSLGVGGYTF
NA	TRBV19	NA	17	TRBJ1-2	TGTGCCAGTAGTATAGCCCCATGGCTTGGGACTAGCTATGGCTACACCTTC	CASSIAPWLGTSYGYTF
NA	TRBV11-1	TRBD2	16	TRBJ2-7	TGTGCCAGCAGCCCCGGACTAGCGGGAGTTTCCTACGAGCAGTACTTC	CASSPGLAGVSYEQYF
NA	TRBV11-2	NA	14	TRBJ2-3	TGTGCCAGCAGCTTGAAGGACCACCGAGATACGCAGTATTTT	CASSLKDHRDTQYF
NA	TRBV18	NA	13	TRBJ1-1	TGTGCCAGCTCACAGACAGTGAACACTGAAGCTTTCTTT	CASSQTVNTEAFF
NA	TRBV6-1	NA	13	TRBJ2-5	TGTGCCAGCAGTGTTGTTGGAGAAGAGACCCAGTACTTC	CASSVVGEETQYF
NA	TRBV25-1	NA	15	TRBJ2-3	TGTGCCAGCAGTCGTAGGGCCGGGAGCACAGATACGCAGTATTTT	CASSRRAGSTDTQYF
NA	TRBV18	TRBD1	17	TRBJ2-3	TGTGCCAGCTCACCCCGACAGGGGCCTTCTAGCACAGATACGCAGTATTTT	CASSPRQGPSSTDTQYF
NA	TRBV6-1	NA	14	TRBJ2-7	TGTGCCAGCTCAACACAGGGGAGGGGTTACGAGCAGTACTTC	CASSTQGRGYEQYF
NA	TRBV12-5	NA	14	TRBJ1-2	TGTGCTAGTGGTTTGGGCCGACAGGCCCATGGCTACACCTTC	CASGLGRQAHGYTF
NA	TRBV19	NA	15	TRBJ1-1	TGTGCCAGTAGAGAAACCCGGCAGGGCAGCACTGAAGCTTTCTTT	CASRETRQGSTEAFF
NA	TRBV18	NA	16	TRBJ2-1	TGTGCCAGCTCACCCTCTCAGGGGGGATCCTACAATGAGCAGTTCTTC	CASSPSQGGSYNEQFF
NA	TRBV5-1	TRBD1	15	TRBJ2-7	TGCGCCAGCAGCTCCTTCCGGGACAGCTCCTACGAGCAGTACTTC	CASSSFRDSSYEQYF
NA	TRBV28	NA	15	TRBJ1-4	TGTGCCAGCAGCGGCGGAAGTCCAACTAATGAAAAACTGTTTTTT	CASSGGSPTNEKLFF
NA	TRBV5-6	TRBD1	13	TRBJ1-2	TGTGCCAGCATCCAGACAGGGACCTGGGGCTACACCTTC	CASIQTGTWGYTF
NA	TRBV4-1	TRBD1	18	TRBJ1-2	TGCGCCAGCAGCCAAGGCGCCAGGACAGGGATAGCTAACTATGGCTACACCTTC	CASSQGARTGIANYGYTF
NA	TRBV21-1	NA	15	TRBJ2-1	TGTGCCAGCGAGCTAGGGGCAAGCTCCTACAATGAGCAGTTCTTC	CASELGASSYNEQFF
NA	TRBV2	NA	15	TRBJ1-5	TGTGCCAGCAGTGAAGATTCGGGGGCGAATCAGCCCCAGCATTTT	CASSEDSGANQPQHF
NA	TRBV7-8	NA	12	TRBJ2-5	TGTGCCAGCAGCCGGACGCAAGAGACCCAGTACTTC	CASSRTQETQYF
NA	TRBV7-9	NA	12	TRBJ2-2	TGTGCCAGCAGCAGGGTGGCCGGGGAGCTGTTTTTT	CASSRVAGELFF
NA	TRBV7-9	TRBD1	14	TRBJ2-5	TGCGCCAGCAGCTTAGGGACAGGGGTTGAGACCCAGTACTTC	CASSLGTGVETQYF
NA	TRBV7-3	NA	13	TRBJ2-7	TGTGCCAGCAGCTTATACAGGGACTACGAGCAGTACTTC	CASSLYRDYEQYF
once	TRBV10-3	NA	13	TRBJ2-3	TGTGCCATCAGTGCCGGGTTCCAAGATACGCAGTATTTT	CAISAGFQDTQYF
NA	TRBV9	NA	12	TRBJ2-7	TGTGCCAGCAGCGGAGTAGGCTACGAGCAGTACTTC	CASSGVGYEQYF
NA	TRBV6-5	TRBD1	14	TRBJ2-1	TGTGCCAGCAGGCGACAGGGGGCTCGGGGTGAGCAGTTCTTC	CASRRQGARGEQFF
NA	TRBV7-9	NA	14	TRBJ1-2	TGTGCCAGCAGCCGCCCCCAAGGGAACTATGGCTACACCTTC	CASSRPQGNYGYTF
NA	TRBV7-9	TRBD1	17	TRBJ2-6	TGTGCCAGCAGCTTCCCAGGGGGCGGGTCTGGGGCCAACGTCCTGACTTTC	CASSFPGGGSGANVLTF